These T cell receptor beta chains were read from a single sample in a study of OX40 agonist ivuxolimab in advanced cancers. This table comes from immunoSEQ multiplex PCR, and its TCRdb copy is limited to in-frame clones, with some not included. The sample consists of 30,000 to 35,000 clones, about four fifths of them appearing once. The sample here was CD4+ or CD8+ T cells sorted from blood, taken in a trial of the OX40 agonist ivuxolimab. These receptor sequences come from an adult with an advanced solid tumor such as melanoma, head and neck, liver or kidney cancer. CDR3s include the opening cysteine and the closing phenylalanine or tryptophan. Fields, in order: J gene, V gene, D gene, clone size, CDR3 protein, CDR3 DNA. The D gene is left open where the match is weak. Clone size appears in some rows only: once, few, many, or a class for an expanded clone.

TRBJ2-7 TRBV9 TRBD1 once CASNRQGALNEQYF TGTGCCAGCAACCGACAGGGGGCGCTGAACGAGCAGTACTTC
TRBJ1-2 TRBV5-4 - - CASSLRGAPAGYTF TGTGCCAGCAGCTTGCGGGGGGCGCCGGCTGGCTACACCTTC
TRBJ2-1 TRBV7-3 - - CASSSTGAMTEQFF TGTGCCAGCAGCTCGACTGGGGCAATGACTGAGCAGTTCTTC
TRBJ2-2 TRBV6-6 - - CASTQGVRGTGELFF TGTGCCAGTACCCAGGGAGTCCGGGGCACCGGGGAGCTGTTTTTT
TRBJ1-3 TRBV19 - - CASSPPPGTGNTIYF TGTGCCAGTAGTCCCCCCCCGGGCACTGGAAACACCATATATTTT
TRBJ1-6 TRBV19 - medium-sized CASSITQGGGSPLHF TGTGCCAGTAGTATTACACAGGGTGGCGGTTCACCCCTCCACTTT
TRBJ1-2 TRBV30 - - CAWSVQAGYGYTF TGTGCCTGGAGTGTACAGGCAGGGTATGGCTACACCTTC
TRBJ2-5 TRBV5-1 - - CASRVGKETQYF TGCGCCAGCAGAGTGGGGAAGGAGACCCAGTACTTC
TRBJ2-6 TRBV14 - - CASSPIGRASGANVLTF TGTGCCAGCAGCCCAATAGGCAGGGCCTCTGGGGCCAACGTCCTGACTTTC
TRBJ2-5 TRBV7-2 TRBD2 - CASSPGGPETQYF TGTGCCAGCAGCCCGGGGGGGCCTGAGACCCAGTACTTC
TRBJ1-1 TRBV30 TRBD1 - CAWSPRTGGYTEAFF TGTGCCTGGAGTCCCAGGACAGGGGGGTACACTGAAGCTTTCTTT
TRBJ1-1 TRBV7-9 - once CATTRPARGAFF TGTGCCACTACCCGGCCTGCCCGGGGAGCTTTCTTT
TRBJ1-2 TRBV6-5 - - CASTGRYGYTF TGTGCCAGCACCGGGCGGTATGGCTACACCTTC
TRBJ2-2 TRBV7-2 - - CASSHLQGLQANTGELFF TGTGCCAGCAGCCACTTACAGGGTCTCCAAGCGAACACCGGGGAGCTGTTTTTT
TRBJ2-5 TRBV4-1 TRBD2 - CASSQPSGNLAGEETQYF TGCGCCAGCAGCCAACCCTCCGGGAATCTAGCGGGAGAGGAGACCCAGTACTTC
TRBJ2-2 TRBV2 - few CAGARDANLAGELFF TGTGCCGGCGCTCGGGACGCAAACCTTGCCGGGGAGCTGTTTTTT
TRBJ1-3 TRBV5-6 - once CASTLLGPSDTIYF TGTGCCAGCACCCTCCTGGGGCCCTCGGACACCATATATTTT
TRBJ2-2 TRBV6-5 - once CASRAAGRAGELFF TGTGCCAGCAGGGCGGCCGGCAGGGCCGGGGAGCTGTTTTTT
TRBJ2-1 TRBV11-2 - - CASSLGGDEQFF TGTGCCAGCAGCTTAGGAGGGGACGAGCAGTTCTTC
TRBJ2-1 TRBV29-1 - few CSVVREGTVNEQFF TGCAGCGTTGTACGGGAAGGGACGGTCAATGAGCAGTTCTTC
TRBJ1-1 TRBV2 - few CASSVYTEAFF TGTGCCAGCAGTGTGTACACTGAAGCTTTCTTT
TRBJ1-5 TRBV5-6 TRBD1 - CASSSGTGKHQPQHF TGTGCCAGCAGCTCCGGGACAGGGAAGCATCAGCCCCAGCATTTT
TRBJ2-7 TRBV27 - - CASSLQGQLLGEQYF TGTGCCAGCAGTCTTCAGGGCCAACTTCTAGGCGAGCAGTACTTC
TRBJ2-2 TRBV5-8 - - CASSLAANTGELFF TGTGCCAGCAGCTTGGCAGCGAACACCGGGGAGCTGTTTTTT
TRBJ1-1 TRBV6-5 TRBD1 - CASSYDRGRAEAFF TGTGCCAGCAGTTACGACAGGGGTCGGGCTGAAGCTTTCTTT
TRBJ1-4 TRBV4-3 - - CASSQMTPTNEKLFF TGCGCCAGCAGCCAGATGACACCAACTAATGAAAAACTGTTTTTT
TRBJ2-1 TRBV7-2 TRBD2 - CASSLRGGRANEQFF TGTGCCAGCAGCTTACGCGGCGGGAGAGCCAATGAGCAGTTCTTC
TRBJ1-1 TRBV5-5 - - CASTLRLMNTEAFF TGTGCCAGCACCCTGCGACTCATGAACACTGAAGCTTTCTTT
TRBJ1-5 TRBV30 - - CAWSSGAAQHF TGTGCCTGGAGTAGTGGGGCGGCCCAGCATTTT
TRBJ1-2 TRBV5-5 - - CASSLAFRPTMGNYGYTF TGTGCCAGCAGCTTGGCCTTCAGACCCACAATGGGAAACTATGGCTACACCTTC